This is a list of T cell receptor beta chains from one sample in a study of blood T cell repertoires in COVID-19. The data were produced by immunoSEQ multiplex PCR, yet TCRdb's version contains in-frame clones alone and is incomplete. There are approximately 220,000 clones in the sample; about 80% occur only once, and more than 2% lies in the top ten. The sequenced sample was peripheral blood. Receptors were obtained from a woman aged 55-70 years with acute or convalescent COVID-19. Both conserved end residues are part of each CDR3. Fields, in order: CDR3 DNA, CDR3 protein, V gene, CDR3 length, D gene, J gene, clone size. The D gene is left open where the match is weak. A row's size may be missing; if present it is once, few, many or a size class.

CDR3 DNA: TGCGCCAGCAGCCAAACACTAGCGGGGGGCCATAGGGCCTACGAGCAGTACTTC; CDR3 protein: CASSQTLAGGHRAYEQYF; V gene: TRBV4-3; CDR3 length: 18; D gene: TRBD2; J gene: TRBJ2-7; clone size: NA
CDR3 DNA: TGTGCCAGCAGACTACAGGGGGCGATCACCGGGGAGCTGTTTTTT; CDR3 protein: CASRLQGAITGELFF; V gene: TRBV6-5; CDR3 length: 15; D gene: TRBD1; J gene: TRBJ2-2; clone size: NA
CDR3 DNA: TGTGCCAGCAGTTTTAGCGGGGGGCACCGATGGTTCTTC; CDR3 protein: CASSFSGGHRWFF; V gene: TRBV12-3/TRBV12-4; CDR3 length: 13; D gene: TRBD2; J gene: TRBJ2-1; clone size: NA
CDR3 DNA: TGTGCCAGTAGTAAACAGATGAACACTGAAGCTTTCTTT; CDR3 protein: CASSKQMNTEAFF; V gene: TRBV19; CDR3 length: 13; D gene: NA; J gene: TRBJ1-1; clone size: NA
CDR3 DNA: TGTGCCAGCAGCTTTTTCCAGGGCGGCACTGAAGCTTTCTTT; CDR3 protein: CASSFFQGGTEAFF; V gene: TRBV7-2; CDR3 length: 14; D gene: NA; J gene: TRBJ1-1; clone size: NA
CDR3 DNA: TGTGCCATCAGCAGGGGGCTAGGCAATCAGCCCCAGCATTTT; CDR3 protein: CAISRGLGNQPQHF; V gene: TRBV10-3; CDR3 length: 14; D gene: TRBD1; J gene: TRBJ1-5; clone size: NA
CDR3 DNA: TGTGCCAGCAGTTACTCGGGGGGGCTGAACACTGAAGCTTTCTTT; CDR3 protein: CASSYSGGLNTEAFF; V gene: TRBV6-5; CDR3 length: 15; D gene: NA; J gene: TRBJ1-1; clone size: NA
CDR3 DNA: TGTGCCAGCAGCTTAGATTGGAGACTAAGGCCCCGTGGCGGGGAGCTGTTTTTT; CDR3 protein: CASSLDWRLRPRGGELFF; V gene: TRBV11-2; CDR3 length: 18; D gene: NA; J gene: TRBJ2-2; clone size: NA
CDR3 DNA: TGCGCCAGCAGCCCAGGGGATGGTTCTGGCTACACCTTC; CDR3 protein: CASSPGDGSGYTF; V gene: TRBV5-1; CDR3 length: 13; D gene: NA; J gene: TRBJ1-2; clone size: NA
CDR3 DNA: TGTGCCATCAGTGTCAGGGGCACTGAAGCTTTCTTT; CDR3 protein: CAISVRGTEAFF; V gene: TRBV10-3; CDR3 length: 12; D gene: NA; J gene: TRBJ1-1; clone size: NA
CDR3 DNA: TGTGCCAGCAGCCCCCAGGGGGTGACGAACACTGAAGCTTTCTTT; CDR3 protein: CASSPQGVTNTEAFF; V gene: TRBV7-2; CDR3 length: 15; D gene: TRBD1; J gene: TRBJ1-1; clone size: NA
CDR3 DNA: TGTGCCAGCAGTCCCCTCCTAGACCTAGCCAAAAACATTCAGTACTTC; CDR3 protein: CASSPLLDLAKNIQYF; V gene: TRBV27; CDR3 length: 16; D gene: NA; J gene: TRBJ2-4; clone size: NA
CDR3 DNA: TGTGCCAGCAGTCTAGGGAGCAGCTCTGGGGCCAACGTCCTGACTTTC; CDR3 protein: CASSLGSSSGANVLTF; V gene: TRBV9; CDR3 length: 16; D gene: NA; J gene: TRBJ2-6; clone size: NA
CDR3 DNA: TGTGCCAGCAGTTACAATCGGAATGAAAAACTGTTTTTT; CDR3 protein: CASSYNRNEKLFF; V gene: TRBV6-5; CDR3 length: 13; D gene: NA; J gene: TRBJ1-4; clone size: NA
CDR3 DNA: TGTGCCGGACATAAAAGCAATCAGCCCCAGCATTTT; CDR3 protein: CAGHKSNQPQHF; V gene: TRBV28; CDR3 length: 12; D gene: NA; J gene: TRBJ1-5; clone size: few
CDR3 DNA: TGTGCCAGCAGCTTAACGGGCAGGGATGGCGAAAAACTGTTTTTT; CDR3 protein: CASSLTGRDGEKLFF; V gene: TRBV7-6; CDR3 length: 15; D gene: NA; J gene: TRBJ1-4; clone size: NA
CDR3 DNA: TGTGCCAGCAGCCAATCCGCAACCGGGACAGGGTATGGCTACACCTTC; CDR3 protein: CASSQSATGTGYGYTF; V gene: TRBV3-1/TRBV3-2; CDR3 length: 16; D gene: TRBD1; J gene: TRBJ1-2; clone size: NA
CDR3 DNA: TGTGCCAGCAGCCCAGGGAACTTTGGCTACACCTTC; CDR3 protein: CASSPGNFGYTF; V gene: TRBV3-1/TRBV3-2; CDR3 length: 12; D gene: NA; J gene: TRBJ1-2; clone size: NA
CDR3 DNA: TGTGCCAGCAGTTACAAGTTTATAGGAGTTCCTCGCGGCTACACCTTC; CDR3 protein: CASSYKFIGVPRGYTF; V gene: TRBV6-5; CDR3 length: 16; D gene: NA; J gene: TRBJ1-2; clone size: NA
CDR3 DNA: TGTGCCAGCAGCTCCCTCGCGGGGGGGAGCACAGATACGCAGTATTTT; CDR3 protein: CASSSLAGGSTDTQYF; V gene: TRBV5-4; CDR3 length: 16; D gene: TRBD2; J gene: TRBJ2-3; clone size: NA
CDR3 DNA: TGTGCCAGCAGTTTTCCAGCAGGGTATGGCTACACCTTC; CDR3 protein: CASSFPAGYGYTF; V gene: TRBV28; CDR3 length: 13; D gene: NA; J gene: TRBJ1-2; clone size: few
CDR3 DNA: TGTGCCAGCAGTATCGACAGTCCCTACGAGCAGTACTTC; CDR3 protein: CASSIDSPYEQYF; V gene: TRBV12-3/TRBV12-4; CDR3 length: 13; D gene: NA; J gene: TRBJ2-7; clone size: once
CDR3 DNA: TGTGCCAGCAGTGCCCGGACAGGGGGCTCGAACACTGAAGCTTTCTTT; CDR3 protein: CASSARTGGSNTEAFF; V gene: TRBV6-1; CDR3 length: 16; D gene: TRBD1; J gene: TRBJ1-1; clone size: NA
CDR3 DNA: TGTGCCACCAGTGAAACCCCAGGACAGGGGAGCAGCGGCACTGAAGCTTTCTTT; CDR3 protein: CATSETPGQGSSGTEAFF; V gene: TRBV24-1; CDR3 length: 18; D gene: TRBD1; J gene: TRBJ1-1; clone size: NA
CDR3 DNA: TGTGCCAGCAGCCAATATGCTGCCGGACAGGGTGGAAACACCATATATTTT; CDR3 protein: CASSQYAAGQGGNTIYF; V gene: TRBV4-2; CDR3 length: 17; D gene: TRBD1; J gene: TRBJ1-3; clone size: NA
CDR3 DNA: TGTGCCAGCAGGGACAGGGCACGCGAGCCCCAGCATTTT; CDR3 protein: CASRDRAREPQHF; V gene: TRBV6-5; CDR3 length: 13; D gene: TRBD1; J gene: TRBJ1-5; clone size: NA
CDR3 DNA: TGTGCCAGTAGCCCCACCTCTCCGGGACAGGGGACGGGAAACACCATATATTTT; CDR3 protein: CASSPTSPGQGTGNTIYF; V gene: TRBV19; CDR3 length: 18; D gene: TRBD1; J gene: TRBJ1-3; clone size: NA
CDR3 DNA: TGTGCCAGCAGCCAGGAAAGGGGACGGAGGGCAAACACTGAAGCTTTCTTT; CDR3 protein: CASSQERGRRANTEAFF; V gene: TRBV4-2; CDR3 length: 17; D gene: NA; J gene: TRBJ1-1; clone size: few
CDR3 DNA: TGTGCCAGCAGTGAAAAGCGGGGGAGCACAGATACGCAGTATTTT; CDR3 protein: CASSEKRGSTDTQYF; V gene: TRBV2; CDR3 length: 15; D gene: TRBD2; J gene: TRBJ2-3; clone size: NA
CDR3 DNA: TGTGCCAGCAGCGAGACTAGCGCCCCGAATGAGCAGTTCTTC; CDR3 protein: CASSETSAPNEQFF; V gene: TRBV7-9; CDR3 length: 14; D gene: TRBD2; J gene: TRBJ2-1; clone size: few
CDR3 DNA: TGCGCCAGCAGTGAGTCGGCGAGGACAGAGCAGTACTTC; CDR3 protein: CASSESARTEQYF; V gene: TRBV10-2; CDR3 length: 13; D gene: NA; J gene: TRBJ2-7; clone size: NA
CDR3 DNA: TGTGCCAGCAGTTTATCGGCCCTTACTGAAGCTTTCTTT; CDR3 protein: CASSLSALTEAFF; V gene: TRBV27; CDR3 length: 13; D gene: NA; J gene: TRBJ1-1; clone size: NA
CDR3 DNA: TGCGCCAGCAGTTCGGGACTAGCGGGTGTCACAGATACGCAGTATTTT; CDR3 protein: CASSSGLAGVTDTQYF; V gene: TRBV4-1; CDR3 length: 16; D gene: TRBD2; J gene: TRBJ2-3; clone size: NA
CDR3 DNA: TGTGCCAGCACAGGGGGACTGAACACCGGGGAGCTGTTTTTT; CDR3 protein: CASTGGLNTGELFF; V gene: TRBV28; CDR3 length: 14; D gene: NA; J gene: TRBJ2-2; clone size: NA
CDR3 DNA: TGTGCCAGCTCCCCCCCACAGGGATTCTCTGGAAACACCATATATTTT; CDR3 protein: CASSPPQGFSGNTIYF; V gene: TRBV18; CDR3 length: 16; D gene: NA; J gene: TRBJ1-3; clone size: NA
CDR3 DNA: TGCGCCAGCAGCTTGGAAGCAGGGCCCGTTGAAGCTTTCTTT; CDR3 protein: CASSLEAGPVEAFF; V gene: TRBV5-1; CDR3 length: 14; D gene: NA; J gene: TRBJ1-1; clone size: many
CDR3 DNA: TGTGCCAGCAGCCTAGGGGCAAATATGAACTATGGCTACACCTTC; CDR3 protein: CASSLGANMNYGYTF; V gene: TRBV11-2; CDR3 length: 15; D gene: NA; J gene: TRBJ1-2; clone size: NA
CDR3 DNA: TGTGCCAGTAGTATGCCCGGGGTTAATCGTGAGCAGTTCTTC; CDR3 protein: CASSMPGVNREQFF; V gene: TRBV19; CDR3 length: 14; D gene: NA; J gene: TRBJ2-1; clone size: NA
CDR3 DNA: TGTGCCAGCAACAAATTAGCGGGGCAAGAGACCCAGTACTTC; CDR3 protein: CASNKLAGQETQYF; V gene: TRBV11-2; CDR3 length: 14; D gene: TRBD2; J gene: TRBJ2-5; clone size: NA
CDR3 DNA: TGTGCCAGCAGTATAAACAGGCCGAACACTGAAGCTTTCTTT; CDR3 protein: CASSINRPNTEAFF; V gene: TRBV28; CDR3 length: 14; D gene: NA; J gene: TRBJ1-1; clone size: NA
CDR3 DNA: TGCAGCCCCCCGGTCACTAGGGGCTACACCTTC; CDR3 protein: CSPPVTRGYTF; V gene: TRBV20-1; CDR3 length: 11; D gene: NA; J gene: TRBJ1-2; clone size: NA
CDR3 DNA: TGTGCCAGCAGCGTATCCCATGCGGGGGAGCTGTTTTTT; CDR3 protein: CASSVSHAGELFF; V gene: TRBV9; CDR3 length: 13; D gene: NA; J gene: TRBJ2-2; clone size: NA
CDR3 DNA: TGTGCCAGTCAAAGTTTAGACAGGTTGACATCGAACACCGGGGAGCTGTTTTTT; CDR3 protein: CASQSLDRLTSNTGELFF; V gene: TRBV27; CDR3 length: 18; D gene: NA; J gene: TRBJ2-2; clone size: NA